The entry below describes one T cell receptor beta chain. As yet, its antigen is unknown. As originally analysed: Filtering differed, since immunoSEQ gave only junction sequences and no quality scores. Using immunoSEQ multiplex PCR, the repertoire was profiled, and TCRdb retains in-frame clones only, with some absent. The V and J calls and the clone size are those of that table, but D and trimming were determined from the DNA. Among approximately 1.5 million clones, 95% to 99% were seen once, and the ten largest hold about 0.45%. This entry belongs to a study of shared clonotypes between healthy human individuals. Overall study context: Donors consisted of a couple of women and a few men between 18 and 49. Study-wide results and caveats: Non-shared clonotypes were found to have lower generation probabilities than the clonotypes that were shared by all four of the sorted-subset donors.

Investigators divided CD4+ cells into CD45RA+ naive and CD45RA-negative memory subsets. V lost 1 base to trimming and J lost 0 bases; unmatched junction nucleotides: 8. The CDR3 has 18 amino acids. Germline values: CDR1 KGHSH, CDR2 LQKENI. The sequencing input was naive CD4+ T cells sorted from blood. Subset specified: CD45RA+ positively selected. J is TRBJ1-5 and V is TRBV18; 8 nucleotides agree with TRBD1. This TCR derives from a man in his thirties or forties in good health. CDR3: CASSPLPGGVGSNQPQHF. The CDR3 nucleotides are TGTGCCAGCTCACCACTCCCAGGGGGCGTAGGTAGCAATCAGCCCCAGCATTTT.